Listed below are T cell receptor beta chains from one sample, sequenced in a study of T cells in Graves' hyperthyroidism and ophthalmopathy. TCRdb re-derived calls from the multiplex PCR reads in MiXCR, one entry per CDR3 protein. The top ten hold roughly 3.4% of the sample, which has around 600,000 distinct CDR3 sequences, approximately 16% seen once. What was sequenced was blood. These receptor sequences come from a woman aged 35 to 49 with Graves' ophthalmopathy. The CDR3 runs from the conserved cysteine through the conserved F or W. D genes are given only for firm matches. A clone size is listed for some rows: how often the clone was seen (once, few, many), or a class if it is expanded.

abundance,j_gene,v_gene,d_gene,CDR3aa,CDR3nt
few,TRBJ2-2,TRBV7-9,.,CASSQEANTGELFF,TGTGCCAGCAGCCAGGAAGCGAACACCGGGGAGCTGTTTTTT
.,TRBJ1-1,TRBV20-1,.,CSARNIMRAEAFF,TGCAGTGCTAGAAACATAATGAGGGCTGAAGCTTTCTTT
many,TRBJ2-3,TRBV7-9,.,CASSLGGNTQYF,TGTGCCAGCAGCTTAGGCGGGAATACGCAGTATTTT
few,TRBJ1-2,TRBV13,TRBD1,CASSVQYRDRGPYGYTF,TGTGCCAGCAGCGTGCAATACCGGGACAGGGGACCTTATGGCTACACCTTC
many,TRBJ2-3,TRBV20-1,TRBD1,CSAPHPGQGADTQYF,TGCAGTGCTCCCCACCCGGGACAGGGAGCAGATACGCAGTATTTT
.,TRBJ1-1,TRBV25-1,.,CAGRSGNTEAFF,TGTGCCGGACGAAGCGGGAACACTGAAGCTTTCTTT
many,TRBJ2-1,TRBV7-9,TRBD2,CASSLGGWGRDNEQFF,TGTGCCAGCAGCCTAGGAGGGTGGGGGAGGGACAATGAGCAGTTCTTC
.,TRBJ2-3,TRBV4-1,.,CASSHPTDTQYF,TGCGCCAGCAGCCATCCCACAGATACGCAGTATTTT
many,TRBJ2-5,TRBV2,.,CASSGLFGETQYF,TGTGCCAGCAGTGGACTATTCGGGGAGACCCAGTACTTC
many,TRBJ2-1,TRBV7-9,TRBD1,CASSPPHPGQGLGEQFF,TGTGCCAGCAGCCCACCCCACCCGGGACAGGGGTTAGGTGAGCAGTTCTTC
.,TRBJ2-5,TRBV9,.,CASSVGGPGTTQETQYF,TGTGCCAGCAGCGTAGGAGGCCCCGGGACAACTCAAGAGACCCAGTACTTC
many,TRBJ1-2,TRBV20-1,TRBD1,CSASPYRGYGYTF,TGCAGTGCTAGTCCCTACAGGGGGTATGGCTACACCTTC
many,TRBJ1-2,TRBV3-1,TRBD1,CASSSGQARSGYTF,TGTGCCAGCAGCTCGGGACAGGCGAGGAGTGGCTACACCTTC
many,TRBJ2-2,TRBV2,.,CASIPNTGELFF,TGTGCCAGCATACCAAACACCGGGGAGCTGTTTTTT
.,TRBJ1-3,TRBV20-1,.,CSAGGLRDKAGNTIYF,TGCAGTGCCGGGGGTCTCCGGGATAAGGCTGGAAACACCATATATTTT
many,TRBJ2-1,TRBV18,TRBD1,CASLLRDRGEQFF,TGTGCCAGCTTGCTCCGGGACAGGGGGGAGCAGTTCTTC
few,TRBJ2-2,TRBV20-1,.,CSASSSSNTGELFF,TGCAGTGCTAGTTCCAGCAGTAACACCGGGGAGCTGTTTTTT
many,TRBJ2-1,TRBV20-1,TRBD1,CSASDRGGSYNEQFF,TGCAGTGCTTCTGACAGGGGTGGCTCCTACAATGAGCAGTTCTTC
.,TRBJ1-5,TRBV28,TRBD1,CASSSPTGTGTGQPQHF,TGTGCCAGCAGCAGTCCGACCGGGACAGGGACGGGTCAGCCCCAGCATTTT
many,TRBJ1-2,TRBV29-1,TRBD1,CSVGTGELNGYTF,TGCAGCGTGGGGACAGGGGAGTTGAATGGCTACACCTTC
.,TRBJ2-3,TRBV4-1,.,CASSQAGAAQYF,TGCGCCAGCAGCCAAGCAGGGGCGGCGCAGTATTTT
many,TRBJ2-7,TRBV20-1,TRBD1,CSARPRQGGYEQYF,TGCAGTGCTAGACCGCGACAGGGGGGCTACGAGCAGTACTTC
many,TRBJ2-7,TRBV2,.,CASNPQGTNYEQYF,TGTGCCAGCAACCCTCAGGGGACGAACTACGAGCAGTACTTC
few,TRBJ2-3,TRBV6-1,.,CASRQNTDTQYF,TGTGCCAGCAGGCAGAACACAGATACGCAGTATTTT